The next 20 T cell receptor beta chains were all read from a single sample in a study of cytomegalovirus exposure and HLA in healthy donors. PCR amplification relied on 60 Vbeta primers (plus 13 Jbeta primers). TCRdb's copy holds only in-frame clones and misses some; the assay was immunoSEQ multiplex PCR. This table has 95,000 to 150,000 clones, roughly 79% appearing once. Sequenced input: PBMCs. Receptor source: a woman in her forties in good health and CMV-seronegative.

The chain joins TRBV5-4 to TRBJ1-1; no clear D. Germline V CDR1 and CDR2: SGHNT, YYREEE (reference sequence). The CDR3 is 14 residues long. V was trimmed by 4 bases and J by 0 bases, leaving 10 bases between them. The CDR3 DNA sequence: TGTGCCAGCAGCGCCAGCGTAATGAACACTGAAGCTTTCTTT. Amino acids: CASSASVMNTEAFF.

V usage is TRBV14 and J usage is TRBJ1-2, with D possibly being TRBD1 (5 bases). V lost 1 base and J 7 bases, leaving 10 bases between the germline ends. The CDR3 contains 13 residues. From germline, CDR1 is SGHDN and CDR2 FVKESK. The CDR3 spells CASSQAGGAGYTF. The CDR3, as DNA: TGTGCCAGCAGCCAAGCGGGGGGTGCTGGCTACACCTTC.

The chain has TRBV5-1 and TRBJ1-4; 9 positions agree with TRBD1. Trimming at V came to 4 bases and at J to 7 bases, leaving 5 bases not matched to a gene. The CDR3 extends over 14 amino acids. Germline V CDR1 and CDR2: SGHRS, YFSETQ. CDR3 protein: CASSRQGGGEKLFF. The CDR3 DNA reads TGCGCCAGCAGCCGACAGGGGGGAGGTGAAAAACTGTTTTTT. The entire variable domain, with the rest obtained from reference TRBV5-1 and TRBJ1-4, is as follows: KAGVTQTPRYLIKTRGQQVTLSCSPISGHRSVSWYQQTPGQGLQFLFEYFSETQRNKGNFPGRFSGRQFSNSRSEMNVSTLELGDSALYLCASSRQGGGEKLFFGSGTQLSVL.

The chain employs TRBV25-1 and TRBJ1-6; TRBD1 might be the D (6 bases). CDR1 is MGHDK, CDR2 SYGVNS, per germline. V was shortened by 5 bases and J by 14 bases, with 22 bases between the two germline ends. The CDR3 is 15 amino acids. The CDR3 region has the DNA TGTGCCAGCAGTAAAACCGGGACGGACAGATCAACCCTCCACTTT. It codes for CASSKTGTDRSTLHF.

The chain is built from TRBV10-2 and TRBJ2-7, with TRBD1 identical over 8 bases. The CDR3 has 18 amino acids. J lost 4 bases, V lost 0 bases, and 14 bases had no gene match. Looked up from germline, CDR1 is WSHSY and CDR2 is SAAADI. The CDR3 region is CASSESAGRGRSLYEQYF. The CDR3 DNA sequence: TGCGCCAGCAGTGAGTCGGCGGGCAGGGGGCGCAGTTTGTACGAGCAGTACTTC.

This clone was detected a few times. The chain carries TRBV5-1 and TRBJ1-1; D is ambiguous. The CDR3 contains 13 residues. Germline CDR1 SGHRS, CDR2 YFSETQ. Trimming left V 4 bases short and J 5 bases short, with 12 bases between. CDR3 sequence reads: CASSLTGRTEAFF. DNA of the CDR3: TGCGCCAGCAGCCTTACGGGGAGGACTGAAGCTTTCTTT.

The chain combines TRBV7-9 with TRBJ1-4, with D hard to call. The CDR3 is 12 amino acids. CDR1 is SEHNR, CDR2 FQNEAQ, per germline (reference sequence). V lost 5 bases, J lost 8 bases, and 9 bases lay in between. The CDR3 region has the DNA TGTGCCAGCAGCCAGGATACGGAAAAACTGTTTTTT. It specifies CASSQDTEKLFF.

The chain uses TRBV7-2 and TRBJ1-1, with TRBD1 matching 8 bases. The CDR3 is made up of 13 amino acids. Germline assignment: CDR1 SGHTA and CDR2 FQGNSA. The trim removed 5 bases at V and 11 bases at J, leaving 10 bases unmatched. In nucleotides, the CDR3 is TGTGCCAGCAGCCCCCAAGGACAGGGAGTGGCTTTCTTT. Amino acids: CASSPQGQGVAFF.

The chain is built from TRBV10-1 and TRBJ1-1, with 7 bases identical to TRBD1. The CDR3 runs 14 residues. Germline loops: CDR1 WNHNN, CDR2 SYGVQD (reference sequence). V shed 5 bases, J shed 3 bases, and the junction held 6 bases outside the gene matches. The CDR3 region is CASSPTGWDTEAFF. The CDR3 DNA is TGCGCCAGCAGTCCGACAGGGTGGGACACTGAAGCTTTCTTT.

The chain combines TRBV30 with TRBJ2-5; 11 bases fit TRBD2. CDR1 and CDR2 from the germline V gene are GTSNPN and SVGIG (reference sequence). Trimming cost V 7 bases and J 4 bases; bases outside gene matches: 11. This CDR3 contains 15 residues. This chain's CDR3 is CASDSGGGWGETQYF. In nucleotides, the CDR3 is TGTGCCTCAGATAGCGGGGGGGGGTGGGGAGAGACCCAGTACTTC.

The V gene is TRBV18, the J gene TRBJ1-3; no reliable D call. The CDR3 is 15 amino acids. V lost 3 bases and J lost 5, with 14 bases in between. The germline V gene encodes CDR1 KGHSH and CDR2 LQKENI. CDR3 region: CASSPTGPGRNTIYF. In DNA, the CDR3 is TGTGCCAGCTCACCGACCGGGCCGGGGAGAAACACCATATATTTT. The full variable domain, in which reference TRBV18 and TRBJ1-3 provide the parts outside the CDR3, is NAGVMQNPRHLVRRRGQEARLRCSPMKGHSHVYWYRQLPEEGLKFMVYLQKENIIDESGMPKERFSAEFPKEGPSILRIQQVVRGDSAAYFCASSPTGPGRNTIYFGEGSWLTVV.

The genes are TRBV27 and TRBJ2-1, with TRBD2 matching over 9 bases. This CDR3 comprises 16 residues. Per the germline V gene, CDR1 is MNHEY and CDR2 is SMNVEV (reference sequence). Trimming removed 8 bases from V and 5 bases from J; junction bases left unmatched: 13. CDR3 sequence reads: CASQFIGLAGHNEQFF. CDR3 coding DNA: TGTGCCAGCCAGTTTATTGGGCTAGCGGGACACAATGAGCAGTTCTTC.

The V gene is TRBV6-9, the J gene TRBJ1-1; tentatively, D is TRBD1 (5 bases). The CDR3 totals 15 residues. V gave up 0 bases and J gave up 0 bases, with 8 bases separating them. Germline V gene data show CDR1 as MNHGY and CDR2 as SVAAGI. DNA for the CDR3: TGTGCCAGCAGTTATTCGGCCAGGGTGAACACTGAAGCTTTCTTT. Translated: CASSYSARVNTEAFF.

The V and J genes are TRBV4-1 and TRBJ2-7; 7 bases map to TRBD1. Germline CDR1 is MGHRA and CDR2 is YSYEKL. V lost 4 bases to trimming and J lost 5 bases; unmatched junction nucleotides: 14. CDR3 length: 16 amino acids. The CDR3, as DNA: TGCGCCAGCAGCCCAAGCACCAAGACAGGGTCGAACGAGCAGTACTTC. Translation gives CASSPSTKTGSNEQYF.

The chain combines TRBV7-2 with TRBJ1-6; no reliable D call. Germline CDR1 is SGHTA and CDR2 is FQGNSA. Trimming removed 2 bases at V and 0 bases at J, with 5 bases between. There are 15 residues in the CDR3. The CDR3 reads CASSLRGSYNSPLHF. The CDR3 coding sequence is TGTGCCAGCAGCTTACGGGGCTCCTATAATTCACCCCTCCACTTT.

CDR3 coding DNA: TGTGCCTGGAGCCGGGACAGAGCTAACTATGGCTACACCTTC. Translated, it gives CAWSRDRANYGYTF. This chain links TRBV30 with TRBJ1-2; 7 positions agree with TRBD1. Germline V gives CDR1 GTSNPN, CDR2 SVGIG (reference sequence). The CDR3 contains 14 residues. V shed 3 bases and J 0 bases; nucleotides not matched to a gene: 4.

On this clone itself: A read error may account for a junction end that differs from germline. V is TRBV5-1 and J is TRBJ1-2; D perhaps matches TRBD1 (5 bases). The CDR3 runs 14 residues. Germline CDR1 SGHRS, CDR2 YFSETQ. The CDR3 reads CASSFGQGYYGYTF. In DNA form, the CDR3 reads TGCGCCAGCAGCTTCGGTCAGGGTTACTACGGCTACACCTTC.

The rearrangement links TRBV19 to TRBJ2-7, with 12 bases aligning to TRBD2. This CDR3 has 15 amino acids. The V gene end was trimmed by 5 bases and the J gene end by 5 bases; junction bases not matched to a gene: 7. Germline loops: CDR1 LNHDA, CDR2 SQIVND (reference sequence). The CDR3 protein is CASSPTSGRPHEQYF. The CDR3 coding sequence is TGTGCCAGTAGTCCGACTAGCGGGAGACCACACGAGCAGTACTTC. Together with reference TRBV19 and TRBJ2-7, the CDR3 gives the full variable domain: DGGITQSPKYLFRKEGQNVTLSCEQNLNHDAMYWYRQDPGQGLRLIYYSQIVNDFQKGDIAEGYSVSREKKESFPLTVTSAQKNPTAFYLCASSPTSGRPHEQYFGPGTRLTVT.

A single count supports this clone. The chain carries TRBV19 and TRBJ2-5; TRBD2 might be the D (5 bases). The CDR3 has 14 residues. V was trimmed by 6 bases and J by 2 bases, leaving 13 bases between them. Germline values: CDR1 LNHDA, CDR2 SQIVND (reference sequence). CDR3 bases: TGTGCCAGTAGCCAATGGCCGGGGCAAGAGACCCAGTACTTC. It specifies CASSQWPGQETQYF.

This clone was seen only a few times. The chain links TRBV2 to TRBJ1-4, with 7 bases fitting TRBD1. Germline V gene data show CDR1 as SNHLY and CDR2 as FYNNEI. The CDR3 consists of 14 residues. With V trimmed by 2 bases and J by 8 bases, 5 bases remained unmatched. In DNA form, the CDR3 reads TGTGCCAGCAGTGAATCAGGGGGAGAAGAAAAACTGTTTTTT. Translation gives CASSESGGEEKLFF.